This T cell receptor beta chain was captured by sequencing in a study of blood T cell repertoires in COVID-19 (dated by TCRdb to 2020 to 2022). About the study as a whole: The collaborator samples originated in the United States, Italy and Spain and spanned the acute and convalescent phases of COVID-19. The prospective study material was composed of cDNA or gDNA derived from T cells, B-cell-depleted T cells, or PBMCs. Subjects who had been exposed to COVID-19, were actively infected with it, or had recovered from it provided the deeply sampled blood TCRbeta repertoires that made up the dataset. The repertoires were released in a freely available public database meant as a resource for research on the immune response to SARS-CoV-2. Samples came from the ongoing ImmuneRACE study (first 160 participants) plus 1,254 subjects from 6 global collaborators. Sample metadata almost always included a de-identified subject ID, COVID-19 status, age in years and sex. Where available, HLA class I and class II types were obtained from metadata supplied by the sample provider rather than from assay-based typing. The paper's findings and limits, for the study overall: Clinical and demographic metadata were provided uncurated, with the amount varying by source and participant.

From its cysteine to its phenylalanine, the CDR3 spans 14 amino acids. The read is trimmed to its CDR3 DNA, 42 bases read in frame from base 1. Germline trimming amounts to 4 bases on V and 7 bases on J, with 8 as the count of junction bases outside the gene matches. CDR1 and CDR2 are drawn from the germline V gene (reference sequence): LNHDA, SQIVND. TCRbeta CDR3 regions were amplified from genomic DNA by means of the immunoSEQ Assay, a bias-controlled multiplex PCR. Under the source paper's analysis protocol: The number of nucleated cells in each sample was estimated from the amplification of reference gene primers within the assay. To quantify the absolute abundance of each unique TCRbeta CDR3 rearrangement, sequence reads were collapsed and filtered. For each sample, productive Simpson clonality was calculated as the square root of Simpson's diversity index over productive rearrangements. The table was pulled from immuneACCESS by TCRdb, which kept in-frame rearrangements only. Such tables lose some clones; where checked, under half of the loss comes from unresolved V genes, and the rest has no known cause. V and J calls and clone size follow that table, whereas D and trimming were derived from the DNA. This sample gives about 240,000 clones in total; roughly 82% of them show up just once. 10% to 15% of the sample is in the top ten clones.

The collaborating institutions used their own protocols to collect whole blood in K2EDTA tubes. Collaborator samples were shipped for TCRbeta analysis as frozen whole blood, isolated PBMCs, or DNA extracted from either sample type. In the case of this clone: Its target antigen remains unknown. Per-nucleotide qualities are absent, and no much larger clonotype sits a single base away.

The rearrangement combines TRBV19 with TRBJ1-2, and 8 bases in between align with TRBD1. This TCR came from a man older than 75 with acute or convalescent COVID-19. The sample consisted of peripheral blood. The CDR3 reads CASSKPGGFGGYTF. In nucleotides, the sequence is TGTGCCAGTAGTAAGCCAGGGGGCTTTGGTGGCTACACCTTC.